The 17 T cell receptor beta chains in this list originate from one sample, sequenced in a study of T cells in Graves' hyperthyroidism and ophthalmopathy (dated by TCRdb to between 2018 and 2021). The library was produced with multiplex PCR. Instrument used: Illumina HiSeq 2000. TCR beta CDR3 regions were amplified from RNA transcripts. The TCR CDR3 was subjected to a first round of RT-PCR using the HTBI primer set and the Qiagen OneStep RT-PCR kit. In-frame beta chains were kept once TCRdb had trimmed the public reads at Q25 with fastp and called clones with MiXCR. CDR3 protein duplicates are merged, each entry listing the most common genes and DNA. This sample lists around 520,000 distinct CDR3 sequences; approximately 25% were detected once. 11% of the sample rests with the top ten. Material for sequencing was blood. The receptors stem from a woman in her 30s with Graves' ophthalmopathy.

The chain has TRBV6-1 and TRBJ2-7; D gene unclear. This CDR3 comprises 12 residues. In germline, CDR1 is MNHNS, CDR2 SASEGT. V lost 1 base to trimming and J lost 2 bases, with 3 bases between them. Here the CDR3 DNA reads TGTGCCAGCAGTGAAGTTGCCTACGAGCAGTACTTC. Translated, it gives CASSEVAYEQYF.

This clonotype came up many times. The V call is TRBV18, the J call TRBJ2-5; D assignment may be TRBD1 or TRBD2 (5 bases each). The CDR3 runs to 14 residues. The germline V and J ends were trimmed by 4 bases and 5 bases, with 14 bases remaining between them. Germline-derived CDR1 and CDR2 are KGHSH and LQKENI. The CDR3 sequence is CASSLGGGYETQYF. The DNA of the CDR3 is TGTGCCAGCTCACTCGGTGGGGGTTATGAGACCCAGTACTTC.

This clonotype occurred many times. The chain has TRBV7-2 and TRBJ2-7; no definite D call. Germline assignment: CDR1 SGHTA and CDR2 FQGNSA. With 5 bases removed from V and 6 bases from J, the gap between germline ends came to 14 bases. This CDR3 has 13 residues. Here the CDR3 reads CASSPVEGPEQYF. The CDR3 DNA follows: TGTGCCAGCAGCCCAGTCGAAGGCCCCGAGCAGTACTTC.

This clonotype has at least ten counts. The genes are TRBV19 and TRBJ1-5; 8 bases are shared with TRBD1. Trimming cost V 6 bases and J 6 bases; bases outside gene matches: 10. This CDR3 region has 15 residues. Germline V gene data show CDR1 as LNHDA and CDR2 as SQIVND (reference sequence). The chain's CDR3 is CASRMGQVAGQPQHF. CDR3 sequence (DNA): TGTGCCAGTAGAATGGGACAGGTGGCGGGTCAGCCCCAGCATTTT.

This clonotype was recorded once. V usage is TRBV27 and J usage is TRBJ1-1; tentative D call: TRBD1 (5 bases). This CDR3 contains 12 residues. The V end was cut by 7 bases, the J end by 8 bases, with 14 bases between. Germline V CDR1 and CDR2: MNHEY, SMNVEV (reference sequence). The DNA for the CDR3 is TGTGCCAGCAAACCCTCCGGGGGGGAAGCTTTCTTT. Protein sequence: CASKPSGGEAFF.

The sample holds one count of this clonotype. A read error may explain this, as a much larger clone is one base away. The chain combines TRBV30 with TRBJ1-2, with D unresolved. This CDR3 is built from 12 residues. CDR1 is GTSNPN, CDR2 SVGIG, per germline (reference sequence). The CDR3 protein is CAWSMGNYGYSF. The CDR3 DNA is TGTGCCTGGAGCATGGGGAACTATGGCTACAGCTTC.

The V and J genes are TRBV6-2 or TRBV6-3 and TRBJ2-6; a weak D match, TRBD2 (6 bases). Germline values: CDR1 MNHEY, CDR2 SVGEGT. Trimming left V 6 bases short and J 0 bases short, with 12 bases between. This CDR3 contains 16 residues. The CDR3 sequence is CASRTWGDSGANVLTF. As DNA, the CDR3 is TGTGCCAGCAGAACGTGGGGGGACTCTGGGGCCAACGTCCTGACTTTC.

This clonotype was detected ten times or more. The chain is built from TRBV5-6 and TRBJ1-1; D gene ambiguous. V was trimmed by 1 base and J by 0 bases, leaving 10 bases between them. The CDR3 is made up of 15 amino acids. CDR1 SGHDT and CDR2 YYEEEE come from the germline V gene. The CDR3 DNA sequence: TGTGCCAGCAGCTTGTACCGGTTGATGAACACTGAAGCTTTCTTT. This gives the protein CASSLYRLMNTEAFF.

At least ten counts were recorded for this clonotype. The CDR3 sequence: CSARDRVAQLNYGYTF. CDR3 bases: TGCAGTGCTAGAGATCGTGTTGCCCAGTTAAACTATGGCTACACCTTC. V is TRBV20-1 and J is TRBJ1-2; D gene unclear. Deletions cut 0 bases from V and 2 bases from J, with 16 bases between. Germline CDR1 and CDR2: DFQATT and SNEGSKA (reference sequence). The CDR3 extends over 16 amino acids.

CDR3 nucleotide sequence: TGTGCCAGCAGTTTAAGGCGACGGAGAGATTCACCCCTCCACTTT. Translating it yields CASSLRRRRDSPLHF. V gene TRBV12-3 or TRBV12-4 combines with J gene TRBJ1-6; D uncertain. Between the trimmed V and J ends, which lost 2 bases and 8 bases, there was a span of 13 bases. This CDR3 is built from 15 residues.

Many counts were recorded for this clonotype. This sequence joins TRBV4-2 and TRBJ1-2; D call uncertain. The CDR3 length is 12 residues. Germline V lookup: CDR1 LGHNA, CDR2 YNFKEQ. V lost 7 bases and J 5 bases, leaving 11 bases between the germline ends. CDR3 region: CASTAPGYGYTF. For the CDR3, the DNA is TGTGCCAGCACTGCTCCGGGGTATGGCTACACCTTC.

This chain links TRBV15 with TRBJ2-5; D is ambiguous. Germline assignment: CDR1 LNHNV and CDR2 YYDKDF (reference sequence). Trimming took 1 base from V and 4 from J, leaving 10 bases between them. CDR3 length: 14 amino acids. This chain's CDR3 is CATSRVVRGETQYF. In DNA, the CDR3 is TGTGCCACCAGCAGAGTCGTGAGAGGAGAGACCCAGTACTTC.

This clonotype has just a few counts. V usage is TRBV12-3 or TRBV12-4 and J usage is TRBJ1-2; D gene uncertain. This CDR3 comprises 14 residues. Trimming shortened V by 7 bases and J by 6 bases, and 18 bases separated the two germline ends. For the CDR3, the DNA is TGTGCCAGCAAACCCGGGCCTCGGAGCGATGGCTACACCTTC. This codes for CASKPGPRSDGYTF.

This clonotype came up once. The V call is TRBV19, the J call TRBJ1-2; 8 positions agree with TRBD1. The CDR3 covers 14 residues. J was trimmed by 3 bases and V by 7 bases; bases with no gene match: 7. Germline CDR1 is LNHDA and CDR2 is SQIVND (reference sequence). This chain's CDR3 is CASTGQGAYYGYTF. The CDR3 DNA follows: TGTGCCAGTACCGGACAGGGCGCGTACTATGGCTACACCTTC.

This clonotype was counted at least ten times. The CDR3 reads CSAKGWGRSSYEQYF. The CDR3 nucleotides read TGCAGTGCAAAAGGATGGGGGAGGAGCTCCTACGAGCAGTACTTC. The rearrangement uses TRBV20-1 and TRBJ2-7; D is possibly TRBD2 (6 bases). This CDR3 is 15 amino acids long. Trimming shortened V by 6 bases and J by 0 bases, and 18 bases separated the two germline ends. Germline CDR1 and CDR2: DFQATT and SNEGSKA (reference sequence).

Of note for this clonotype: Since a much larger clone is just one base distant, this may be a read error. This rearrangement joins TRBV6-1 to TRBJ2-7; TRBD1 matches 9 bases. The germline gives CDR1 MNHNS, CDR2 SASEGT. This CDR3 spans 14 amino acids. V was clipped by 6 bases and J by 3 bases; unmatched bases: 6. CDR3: CASRESGQGYEQYF. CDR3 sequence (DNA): TGTGCCAGCAGAGAATCGGGACAGGGCTACGAGCAGTACTTC.

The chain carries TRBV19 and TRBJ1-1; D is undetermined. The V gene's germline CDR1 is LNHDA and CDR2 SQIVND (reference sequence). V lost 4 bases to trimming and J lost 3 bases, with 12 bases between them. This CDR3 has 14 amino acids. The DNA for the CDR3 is TGTGCCAGTAGTACCCCTGGAAGGGACACTGAAGCTTTCTTT. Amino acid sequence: CASSTPGRDTEAFF.